This T cell receptor beta chain was recovered during a study of graft-versus-host responses after intestinal transplantation. Study-wide context: Every recipient underwent anti-thymocyte globulin induction, then tacrolimus and steroids for approximately 3 years.

Sequencing was performed with immunoSEQ multiplex PCR; in TCRdb, only in-frame clones are kept and a portion is missing. Counted here are tens of thousands of clones, approximately 94% occurring once; the ten biggest clones make up about 2%. Study results and limitations: GvH clones surfaced in recipient marrow, some emerging earlier in ileum or blood. High graft-versus-host to host-versus-graft clonal ratios were found in allografts of patients who had graft-donor T cell macrochimerism.

In regard to this clone: Its antigen is not known.

The sequences come from unstimulated CD8+ T cells sorted from spleen or lymph node cells, collected before intestinal transplant. This TCR derives from a human donor who received an intestinal transplant.

DNA for the CDR3: TGCGCCAGCAGCCAAGATACAGGGCCAAGGGAAAAACTGTTTTTT. It codes for CASSQDTGPREKLFF. The rearrangement uses TRBV4-3 and TRBJ1-4; weak D call: TRBD1 (6 bases). The CDR3 sequence is 15 residues long. The germline V and J ends were trimmed by 0 bases and 8 bases, with 13 bases remaining between them. Germline V CDR1 and CDR2: LGHNA, YSLEER.